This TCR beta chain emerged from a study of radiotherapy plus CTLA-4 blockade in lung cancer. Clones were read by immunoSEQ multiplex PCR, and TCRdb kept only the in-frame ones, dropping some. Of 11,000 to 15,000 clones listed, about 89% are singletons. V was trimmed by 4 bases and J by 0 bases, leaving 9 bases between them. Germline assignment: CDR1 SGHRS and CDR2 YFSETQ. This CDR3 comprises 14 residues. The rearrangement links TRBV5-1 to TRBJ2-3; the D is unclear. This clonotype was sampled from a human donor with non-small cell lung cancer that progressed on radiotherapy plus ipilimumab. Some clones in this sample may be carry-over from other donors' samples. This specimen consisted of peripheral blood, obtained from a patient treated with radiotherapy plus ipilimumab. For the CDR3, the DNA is TGCGCCAGCAGCCAGGCTTCTAGCACAGATACGCAGTATTTT. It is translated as CASSQASSTDTQYF.